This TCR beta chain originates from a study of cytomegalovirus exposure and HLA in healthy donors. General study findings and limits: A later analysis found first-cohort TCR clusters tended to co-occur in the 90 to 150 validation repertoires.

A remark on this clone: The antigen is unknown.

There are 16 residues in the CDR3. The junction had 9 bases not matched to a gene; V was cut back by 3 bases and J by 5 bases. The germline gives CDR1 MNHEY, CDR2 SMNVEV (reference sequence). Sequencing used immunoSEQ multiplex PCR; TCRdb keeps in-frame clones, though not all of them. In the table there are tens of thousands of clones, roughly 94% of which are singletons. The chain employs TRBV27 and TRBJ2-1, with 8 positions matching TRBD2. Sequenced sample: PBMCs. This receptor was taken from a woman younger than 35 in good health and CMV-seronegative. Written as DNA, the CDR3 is TGTGCCAGCAGTTTGTATGCCGGGGGGGGACACAATGAGCAGTTCTTC. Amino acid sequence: CASSLYAGGGHNEQFF.